Listed below are T cell receptor beta chains from one sample, sequenced in a study of CD8 T cells in ankylosing spondylitis. TCRdb reanalysed the 5' RACE reads using MiXCR and keeps one entry per CDR3 protein. The sample has about 800,000 distinct CDR3 sequences; approximately 12% are singletons. The sequencing input was blood, either unsorted or a sorted T cell fraction (not recorded which). Source of these receptors: a male donor with ankylosing spondylitis. Each CDR3 is given without its conserved first and last residue. The order of the fields is CDR3 protein, V gene, D gene. D genes are given only for firm matches.

CDR3: ASSPNRVYYGYT
V: TRBV18
D: -

CDR3: ASSPLMGQETQY
V: TRBV18
D: -

CDR3: ASSLVSGPYGYT
V: TRBV7-9
D: -

CDR3: ASREGTGWDQETQY
V: TRBV7-2
D: TRBD1

CDR3: ASSFPTSGGFYNEQF
V: TRBV7-2
D: TRBD2

CDR3: ASSQEPTTGELF
V: TRBV4-3
D: -

CDR3: SARDPSGAQETQY
V: TRBV20-1
D: TRBD2

CDR3: ASSPGGSFLPLH
V: TRBV7-2
D: TRBD1

CDR3: ASSQGPREETQY
V: TRBV4-2
D: -

CDR3: ATSRTSAETQY
V: TRBV19
D: -

CDR3: SAPDQGVSYEQY
V: TRBV20-1
D: TRBD1

CDR3: ASSYPGTASSYNEQF
V: TRBV6-5
D: TRBD1

CDR3: AWRRGYNEQF
V: TRBV30
D: TRBD2

CDR3: ASSTTLRADEQY
V: TRBV6-1
D: -

CDR3: SALTSRNQETQY
V: TRBV20-1
D: TRBD2